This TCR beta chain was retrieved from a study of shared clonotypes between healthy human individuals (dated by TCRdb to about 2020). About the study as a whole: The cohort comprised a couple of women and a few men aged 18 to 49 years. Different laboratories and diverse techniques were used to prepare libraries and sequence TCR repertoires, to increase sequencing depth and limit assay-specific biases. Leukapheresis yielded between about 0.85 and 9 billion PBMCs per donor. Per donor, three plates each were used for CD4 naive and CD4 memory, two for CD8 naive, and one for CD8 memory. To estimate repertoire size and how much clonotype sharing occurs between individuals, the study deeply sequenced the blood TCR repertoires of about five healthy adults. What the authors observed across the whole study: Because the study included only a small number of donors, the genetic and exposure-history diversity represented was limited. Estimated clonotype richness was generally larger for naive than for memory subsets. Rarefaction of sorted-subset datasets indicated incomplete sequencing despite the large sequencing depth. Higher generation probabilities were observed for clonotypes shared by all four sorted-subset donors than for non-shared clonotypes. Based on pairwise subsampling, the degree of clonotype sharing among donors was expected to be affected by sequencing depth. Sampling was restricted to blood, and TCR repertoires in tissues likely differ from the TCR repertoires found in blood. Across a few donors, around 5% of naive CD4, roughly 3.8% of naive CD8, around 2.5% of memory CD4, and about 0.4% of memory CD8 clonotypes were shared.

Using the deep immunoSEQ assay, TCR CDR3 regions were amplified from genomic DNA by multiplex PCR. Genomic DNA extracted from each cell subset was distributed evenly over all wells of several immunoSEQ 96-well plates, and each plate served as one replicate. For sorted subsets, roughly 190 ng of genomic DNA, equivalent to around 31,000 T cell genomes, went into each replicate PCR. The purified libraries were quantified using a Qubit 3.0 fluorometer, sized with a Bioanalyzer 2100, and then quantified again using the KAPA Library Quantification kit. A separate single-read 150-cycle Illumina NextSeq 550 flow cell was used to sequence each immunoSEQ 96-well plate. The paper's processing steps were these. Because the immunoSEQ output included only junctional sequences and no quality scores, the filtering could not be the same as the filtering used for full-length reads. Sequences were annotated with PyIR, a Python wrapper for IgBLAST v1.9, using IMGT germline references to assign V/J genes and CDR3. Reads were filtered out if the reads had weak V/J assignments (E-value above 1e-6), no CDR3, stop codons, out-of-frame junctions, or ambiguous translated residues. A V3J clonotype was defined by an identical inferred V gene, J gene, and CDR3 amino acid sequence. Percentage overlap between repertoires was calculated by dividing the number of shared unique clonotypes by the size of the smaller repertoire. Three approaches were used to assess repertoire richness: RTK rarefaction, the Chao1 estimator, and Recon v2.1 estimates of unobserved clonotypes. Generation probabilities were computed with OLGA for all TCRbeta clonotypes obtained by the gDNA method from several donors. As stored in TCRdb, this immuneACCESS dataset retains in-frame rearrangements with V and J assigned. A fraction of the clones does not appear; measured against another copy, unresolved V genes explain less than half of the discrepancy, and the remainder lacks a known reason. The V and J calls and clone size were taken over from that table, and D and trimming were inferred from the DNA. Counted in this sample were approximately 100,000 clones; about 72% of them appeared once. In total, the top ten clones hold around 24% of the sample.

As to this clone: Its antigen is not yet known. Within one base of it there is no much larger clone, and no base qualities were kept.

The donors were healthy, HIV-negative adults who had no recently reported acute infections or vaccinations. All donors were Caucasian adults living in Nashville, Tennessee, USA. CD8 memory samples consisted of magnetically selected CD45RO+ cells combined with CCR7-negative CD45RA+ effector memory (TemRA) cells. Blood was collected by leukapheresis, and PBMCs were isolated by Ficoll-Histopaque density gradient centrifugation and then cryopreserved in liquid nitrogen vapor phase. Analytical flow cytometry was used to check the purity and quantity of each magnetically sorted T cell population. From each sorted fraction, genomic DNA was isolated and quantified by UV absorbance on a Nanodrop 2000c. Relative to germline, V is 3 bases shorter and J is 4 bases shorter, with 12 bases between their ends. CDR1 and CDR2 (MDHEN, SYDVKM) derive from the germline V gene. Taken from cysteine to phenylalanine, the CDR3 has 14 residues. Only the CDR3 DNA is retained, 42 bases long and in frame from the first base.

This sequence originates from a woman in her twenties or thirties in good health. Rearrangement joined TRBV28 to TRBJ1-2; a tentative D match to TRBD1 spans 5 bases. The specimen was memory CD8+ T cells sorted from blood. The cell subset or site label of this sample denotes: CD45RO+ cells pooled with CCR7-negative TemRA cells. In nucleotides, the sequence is TGTGCCAGCAGTTTCCGCCAGGGTTTCTATGGCTACACCTTC. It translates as CASSFRQGFYGYTF.